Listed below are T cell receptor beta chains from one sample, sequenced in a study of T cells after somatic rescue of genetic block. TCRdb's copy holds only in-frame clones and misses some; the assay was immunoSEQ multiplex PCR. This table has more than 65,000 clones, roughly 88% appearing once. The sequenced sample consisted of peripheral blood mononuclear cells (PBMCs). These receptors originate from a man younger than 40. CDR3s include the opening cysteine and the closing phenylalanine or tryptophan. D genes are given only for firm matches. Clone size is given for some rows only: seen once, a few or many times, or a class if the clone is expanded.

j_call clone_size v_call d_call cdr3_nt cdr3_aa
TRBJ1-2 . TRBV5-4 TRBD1 TGTGCCAGCAGCGTAGACAGGGTAGACGGCTACACCTTC CASSVDRVDGYTF
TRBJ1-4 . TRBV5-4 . TGTGCCAGCAGCTTTGGGGGTGGGGGTAATGAAAAACTGTTTTTT CASSFGGGGNEKLFF
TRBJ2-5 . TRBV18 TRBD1 TGTGCCAGCTCACAAATCTTTAACAGGGGACGAGAGACCCAGTACTTC CASSQIFNRGRETQYF
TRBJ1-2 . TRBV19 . TGTGCCAGTAGGAGGGACCGTAACTATGGCTACACCTTC CASRRDRNYGYTF
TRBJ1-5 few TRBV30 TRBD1 TGTGCCTGGCGGTCGGGACAGGGTGGCCTCAGCAATCAGCCCCAGCATTTT CAWRSGQGGLSNQPQHF
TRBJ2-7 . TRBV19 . TGTGCCAGTAGCAAAAACAGGGAAGGATCCTACGAGCAGTACTTC CASSKNREGSYEQYF
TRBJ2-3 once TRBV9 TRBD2 TGTGCCAGCAGCATCGGACTAGCGGGCCCAGATACGCAGTATTTT CASSIGLAGPDTQYF
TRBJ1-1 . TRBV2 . TGTGCCAGCCTGGGACAACCGAACACTGAAGCTTTCTTT CASLGQPNTEAFF
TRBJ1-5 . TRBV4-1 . TGCGCCAGCAGCCAAGAAACCGGTCAGGCCGGACAGCCCCAGCATTTT CASSQETGQAGQPQHF
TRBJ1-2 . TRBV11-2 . TGTGCCAGCAGCCCGACTATTGGACTCAAGGCGGACTCCTATGGCTACACCTTC CASSPTIGLKADSYGYTF
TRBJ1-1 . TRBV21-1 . TGTGCCAGCAGCAAATGGTTTGTCGGGACGGTGAACACTGAAGCTTTCTTT CASSKWFVGTVNTEAFF
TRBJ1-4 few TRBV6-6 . TGTGCCAGCAGTTTCAGGGTGGGTGAAAAACTGTTTTTT CASSFRVGEKLFF
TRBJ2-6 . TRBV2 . TGTGCCAGCAAGACAGGCCTCTCTGGGGCCAACGTCCTGACTTTC CASKTGLSGANVLTF
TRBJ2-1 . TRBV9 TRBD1 TGTGCCAGCAGCGTAGCTACTAGGATGGGACAGGGCCACAATGAGCAGTTCTTC CASSVATRMGQGHNEQFF
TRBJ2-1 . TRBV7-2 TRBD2 TGTGCCAGCAGTCGTAGCGGGGTCACCTACAATGAGCAGTTCTTC CASSRSGVTYNEQFF
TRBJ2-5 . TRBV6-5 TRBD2 TGTGCCAGCAGCCCCGGACTAGCGGACCAAGAGACCCAGTACTTC CASSPGLADQETQYF
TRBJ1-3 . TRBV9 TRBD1 TGTGCCAGCAGCGCGACAGGGGGTGGAAACACCATATATTTT CASSATGGGNTIYF
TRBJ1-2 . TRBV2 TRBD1 TGTGCCAGCATAGAGGGGGCAAGTGGCTACACCTTC CASIEGASGYTF
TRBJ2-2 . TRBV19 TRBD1 TGTGCCAGTAGTCCTACGGGACAGGGAGGACAGCGGGTCCACACCGGGGAGCTGTTTTTT CASSPTGQGGQRVHTGELFF
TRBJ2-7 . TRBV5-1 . TGCGCCAGCAGCCCAGGGAGAGGGTGGGAGCAGTACTTC CASSPGRGWEQYF
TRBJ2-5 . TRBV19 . TGTGCCAGTAGTATCCTTAACGGGGAGACCCAGTACTTC CASSILNGETQYF
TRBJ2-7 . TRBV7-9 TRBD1 TGTGCCAGCAGCTTAGAGAGTGCCGGGACAGTACAGTACTTC CASSLESAGTVQYF
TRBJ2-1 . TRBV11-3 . TGTGCCAGCAGCTTAAACAGGGACCTACTCAATGAGCAGTTCTTC CASSLNRDLLNEQFF
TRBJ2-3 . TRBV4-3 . TGCGCCAGCAGCCAAGATGGTCCGCTGGATACGCAGTATTTT CASSQDGPLDTQYF
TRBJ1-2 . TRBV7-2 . TGTGCCAGCAGACCCCCCGGGGACGGAACAGATGGCTACACCTTC CASRPPGDGTDGYTF
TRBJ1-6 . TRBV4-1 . TGCGCCAGCAGCCAAGCTTTGGGGCCCTGGAGTTCACCCCTCCACTTT CASSQALGPWSSPLHF
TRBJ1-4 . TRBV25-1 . TGTGCCAGCAGTGCAACCGGGACGCCGAATGAAAAACTGTTTTTT CASSATGTPNEKLFF
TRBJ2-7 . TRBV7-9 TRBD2 TGTGCCAGCAGTGGGACTAGTTCAAGCTACGAGCAGTACTTC CASSGTSSSYEQYF
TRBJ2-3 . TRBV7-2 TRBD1 TGTGCCAGCAGCTCACGACCGGGACAGGGAGCGGATACGCAGTATTTT CASSSRPGQGADTQYF
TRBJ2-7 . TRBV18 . TGTGCCAGCTCACCCACCCCGCGGCAGGACGAGCAGTACTTC CASSPTPRQDEQYF
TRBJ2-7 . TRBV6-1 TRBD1 TGTGCCAGCAGCGCACAGGGGGCGGTAATCCACGAGCAGTACTTC CASSAQGAVIHEQYF
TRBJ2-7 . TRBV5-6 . TGTGCCAGCAGCTCCGGACTGTACTACGAGCAGTACTTC CASSSGLYYEQYF
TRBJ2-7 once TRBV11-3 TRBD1 TGTGCCAGCAGCCGGGGACAGGGGTACGGGCAGTACTTC CASSRGQGYGQYF
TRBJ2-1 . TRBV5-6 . TGTGCCAGCAGCTTGGCCGGGCGACTGAGCTCCTACAATGAGCAGTTCTTC CASSLAGRLSSYNEQFF
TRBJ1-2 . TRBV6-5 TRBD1 TGTGCCAGCAGCGGACAGGGTGGAGGCTACACCTTC CASSGQGGGYTF
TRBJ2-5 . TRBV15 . TGTGCCACCAGCGGCCGACAAGAGACCCAGTACTTC CATSGRQETQYF
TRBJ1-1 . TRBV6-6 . TGTGCCAGCAGCCCTACATCACCCCCCACTGAAGCTTTCTTT CASSPTSPPTEAFF
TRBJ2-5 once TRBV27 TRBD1 TGTGCCAGCAGTCGCCTTAGACAGGGGGGGGAGACCCAGTACTTC CASSRLRQGGETQYF
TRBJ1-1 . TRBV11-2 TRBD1 TGTGCCAGCAGCCAGGACAGGGTTTGGACTGAAGCTTTCTTT CASSQDRVWTEAFF
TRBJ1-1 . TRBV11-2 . TGTGCCAGCAGCCCCGCAGGGAGGGGGAAGACTCAGAACACTGAAGCTTTCTTT CASSPAGRGKTQNTEAFF
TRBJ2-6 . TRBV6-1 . TGTGCCAGCAGGCAAGGGGGCTCTGGGGCCAACGTCCTGACTTTC CASRQGGSGANVLTF
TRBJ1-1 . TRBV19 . TGTGCCAGTAGAAGGGGTAAGGAGTACACTGAAGCTTTCTTT CASRRGKEYTEAFF
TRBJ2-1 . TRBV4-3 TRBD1 TGCGCCAGCAGCCAAGACGGACAGGGGGCTTACAATGAGCAGTTCTTC CASSQDGQGAYNEQFF
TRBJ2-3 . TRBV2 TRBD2 TGTGCCAGCAGTAGTAGCGGGGTCACAGATACGCAGTATTTT CASSSSGVTDTQYF
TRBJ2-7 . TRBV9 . TGTGCCAGCAGCGCGACAGAATACGAGCAGTACTTC CASSATEYEQYF
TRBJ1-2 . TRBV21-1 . TGTGCCAGCAGCAAAGTGGCACCAAACTATGGCTACACCTTC CASSKVAPNYGYTF
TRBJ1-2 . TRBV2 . TGTGCCAGCAGTGAATTCAGTTTGGAGGGCTACACCTTC CASSEFSLEGYTF
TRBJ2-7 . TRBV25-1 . TGTGCCAGCAGTGACTACTACGAGCAGTACTTC CASSDYYEQYF
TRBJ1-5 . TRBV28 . TGTGCCAGCAGCTTAGATCAGCCCCAGCATTTT CASSLDQPQHF
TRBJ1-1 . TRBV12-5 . TGTGCTAGTGACGGGCCTCACACTGAAGCTTTCTTT CASDGPHTEAFF
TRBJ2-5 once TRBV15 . TGTGCCACCAGCAGCACCAGGGGTGGACAAGAGACCCAGTACTTC CATSSTRGGQETQYF
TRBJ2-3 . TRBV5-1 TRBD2 TGCGCCAGCAGCTTAGGGACTAGCGGGGGTCAAGATACGCAGTATTTT CASSLGTSGGQDTQYF
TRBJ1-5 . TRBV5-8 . TGTGCCAGCAGCGTAGGTGCTATTACAGGGAAACAGCCCCAGCATTTT CASSVGAITGKQPQHF
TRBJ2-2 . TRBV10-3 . TGTGCCATCAGTGATGATGTCACCGGGGAGCTGTTTTTT CAISDDVTGELFF
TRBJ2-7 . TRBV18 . TGTGCCAGCTCACCACCTGGGCTAGCTTCCTACGAGCAGTACTTC CASSPPGLASYEQYF
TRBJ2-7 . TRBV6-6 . TGTGCCAGCAGTTACTCGATAAGGCTACTCTCCTACGAGCAGTACTTC CASSYSIRLLSYEQYF
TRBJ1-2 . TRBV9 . TGTGCCAGCAGCACTAGGGGAGGGACCAACTATGGCTACACCTTC CASSTRGGTNYGYTF
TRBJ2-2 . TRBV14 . TGTGCCAGCAGCCAAGTCGCGTCCGGGGAGCTGTTTTTT CASSQVASGELFF
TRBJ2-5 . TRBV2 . TGTGCCAGCTTACCAGGGCCCGCGGGGCAAGAGACCCAGTACTTC CASLPGPAGQETQYF
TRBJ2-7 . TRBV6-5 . TGTGCCAGCAGCCGCGGGTCAGGGTATTCCTACGAGCAGTACTTC CASSRGSGYSYEQYF